This T cell receptor beta chain originates from a study of identical twins. Broader study findings: Models, which agreed with sharing between unrelated individuals, nonetheless underestimated the out-of-frame TCR alpha sharing seen in monozygotic twins.

Looked up from germline, CDR1 is ENHRY and CDR2 is SYGVKD. The CDR3 is 16 residues long. V lost 2 bases and J lost 5; bases outside the gene matches: 11. Unique molecular identifiers were present on the cDNA, which also gained a universal primer site by template switching. In TCRdb, the 5' RACE reads were re-called with MiXCR into one record per CDR3 protein. The table lists 450,000 or so distinct CDR3 sequences, approximately 24% of them singletons. About this clonotype itself: The antigen is unknown.

The same sample was also used in a study of T cells expressing NK-cell markers.

Sequencing was done on a sample of CD4+ T cells sorted from blood. The sequence came from a woman aged 18-29 years in good health. The rearrangement joins TRBV10-3 to TRBJ2-5; 7 bases are shared with TRBD1. The DNA of the CDR3 is TGTGCCATCAGTGAGCCCCCGGGGACCAGGGGGGAGACCCAGTACTTC. This gives the protein CAISEPPGTRGETQYF.